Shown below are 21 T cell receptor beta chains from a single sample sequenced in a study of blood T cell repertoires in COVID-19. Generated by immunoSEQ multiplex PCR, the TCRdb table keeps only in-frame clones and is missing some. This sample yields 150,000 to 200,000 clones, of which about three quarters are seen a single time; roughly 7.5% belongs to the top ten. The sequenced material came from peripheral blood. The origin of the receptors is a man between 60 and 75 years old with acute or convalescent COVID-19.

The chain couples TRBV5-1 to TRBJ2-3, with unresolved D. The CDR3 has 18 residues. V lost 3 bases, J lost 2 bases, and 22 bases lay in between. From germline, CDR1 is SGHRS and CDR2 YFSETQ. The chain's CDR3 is CASSSRREPPANTDTQYF. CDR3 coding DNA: TGCGCCAGCAGCTCAAGGAGAGAGCCCCCCGCCAACACAGATACGCAGTATTTT.

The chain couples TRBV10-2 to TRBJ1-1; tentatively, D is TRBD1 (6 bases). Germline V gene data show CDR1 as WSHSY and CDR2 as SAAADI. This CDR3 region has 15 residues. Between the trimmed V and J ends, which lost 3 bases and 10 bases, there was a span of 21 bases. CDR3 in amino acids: CASSDNRERGDGAFF. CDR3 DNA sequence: TGCGCCAGCAGTGACAACAGGGAGAGAGGAGATGGAGCTTTCTTT.

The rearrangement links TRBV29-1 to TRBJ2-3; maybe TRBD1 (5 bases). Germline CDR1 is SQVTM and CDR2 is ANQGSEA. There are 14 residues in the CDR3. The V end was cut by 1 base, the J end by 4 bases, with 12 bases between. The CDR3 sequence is CSVEGGFNPDTQYF. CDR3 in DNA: TGCAGCGTTGAAGGGGGCTTTAACCCAGATACGCAGTATTTT.

CDR3 sequence reads: CASSERDRPTGELFF. The CDR3 nucleotides read TGTGCCAGCAGTGAACGGGACAGGCCGACCGGGGAGCTGTTTTTT. The chain employs TRBV2 and TRBJ2-2, with 8 bases fitting TRBD1. Per the germline V gene, CDR1 is SNHLY and CDR2 is FYNNEI. V shed 2 bases, J shed 5 bases, and the junction held 4 bases outside the gene matches. The CDR3 consists of 15 residues.

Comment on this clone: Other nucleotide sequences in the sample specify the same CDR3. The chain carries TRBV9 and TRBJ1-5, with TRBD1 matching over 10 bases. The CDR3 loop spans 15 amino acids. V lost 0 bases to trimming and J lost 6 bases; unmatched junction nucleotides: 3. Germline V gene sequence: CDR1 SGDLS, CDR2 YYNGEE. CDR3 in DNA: TGTGCCAGCAGCGTAGGACAGGGGGCTGGTCAGCCCCAGCATTTT. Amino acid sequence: CASSVGQGAGQPQHF.

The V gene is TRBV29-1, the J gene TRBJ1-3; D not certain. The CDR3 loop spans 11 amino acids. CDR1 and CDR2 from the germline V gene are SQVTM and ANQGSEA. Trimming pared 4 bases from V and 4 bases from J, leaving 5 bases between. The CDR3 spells CSVAKGNTIYF. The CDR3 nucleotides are TGCAGCGTTGCTAAAGGAAACACCATATATTTT.

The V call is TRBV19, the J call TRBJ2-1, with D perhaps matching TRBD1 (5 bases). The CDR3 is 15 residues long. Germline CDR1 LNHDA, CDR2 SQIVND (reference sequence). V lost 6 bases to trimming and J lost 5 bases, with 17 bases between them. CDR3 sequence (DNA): TGTGCCAGTAGCCAGGACACCGAGGATGACAATGAGCAGTTCTTC. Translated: CASSQDTEDDNEQFF. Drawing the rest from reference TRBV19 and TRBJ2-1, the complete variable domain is DGGITQSPKYLFRKEGQNVTLSCEQNLNHDAMYWYRQDPGQGLRLIYYSQIVNDFQKGDIAEGYSVSREKKESFPLTVTSAQKNPTAFYLCASSQDTEDDNEQFFGPGTRLTVL.

The CDR3 loop is CASSFNIAPGQGEAFF. CDR3 bases: TGTGCCAGCAGTTTTAACATCGCACCGGGACAGGGAGAAGCTTTCTTT. The chain is built from TRBV6-5 and TRBJ1-1; 9 bases are shared with TRBD1. In germline, CDR1 is MNHEY, CDR2 SVGAGI. The length of the CDR3 is 16 residues. The ends lost 4 bases at V and 8 bases at J; junction bases unmatched: 14.

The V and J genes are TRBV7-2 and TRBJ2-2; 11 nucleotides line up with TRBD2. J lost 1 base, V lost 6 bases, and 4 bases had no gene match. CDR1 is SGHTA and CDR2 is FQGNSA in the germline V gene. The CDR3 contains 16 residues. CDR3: CASRRLAGRNTGELFF. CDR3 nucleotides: TGTGCCAGCAGGCGACTAGCGGGGAGGAACACCGGGGAGCTGTTTTTT.

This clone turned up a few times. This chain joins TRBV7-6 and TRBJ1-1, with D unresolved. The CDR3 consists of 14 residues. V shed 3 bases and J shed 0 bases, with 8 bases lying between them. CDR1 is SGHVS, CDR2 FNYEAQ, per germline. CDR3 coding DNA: TGTGCCAGCAGCTTGGAGACCCTGAACACTGAAGCTTTCTTT. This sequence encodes CASSLETLNTEAFF. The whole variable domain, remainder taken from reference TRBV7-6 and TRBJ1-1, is GAGVSQSPRYKVTKRGQDVALRCDPISGHVSLYWYRQALGQGPEFLTYFNYEAQQDKSGLPNDRFSAERPEGSISTLTIQRTEQRDSAMYRCASSLETLNTEAFFGQGTRLTVV.

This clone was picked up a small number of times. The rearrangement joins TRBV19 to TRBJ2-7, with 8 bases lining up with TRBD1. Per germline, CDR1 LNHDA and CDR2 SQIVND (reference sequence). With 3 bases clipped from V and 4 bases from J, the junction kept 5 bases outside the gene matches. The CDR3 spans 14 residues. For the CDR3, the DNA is TGTGCCAGTAGTATCAGGGGGGACAGGTACGAGCAGTACTTC. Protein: CASSIRGDRYEQYF.

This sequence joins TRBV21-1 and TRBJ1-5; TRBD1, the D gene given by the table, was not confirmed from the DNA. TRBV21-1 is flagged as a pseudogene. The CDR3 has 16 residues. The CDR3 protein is CASSSVRQGVLQPQHF. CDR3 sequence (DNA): TGTGCCAGCAGCTCTGTCCGACAGGGGGTGCTTCAGCCCCAGCATTTT.

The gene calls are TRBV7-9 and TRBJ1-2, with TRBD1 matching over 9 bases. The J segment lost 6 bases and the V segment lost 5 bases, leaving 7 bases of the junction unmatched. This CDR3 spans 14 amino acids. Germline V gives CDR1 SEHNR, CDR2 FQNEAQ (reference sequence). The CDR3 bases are TGTGCCAGCAGCGGACAGGGGACCCTTGATGGCTACACCTTC. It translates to CASSGQGTLDGYTF.

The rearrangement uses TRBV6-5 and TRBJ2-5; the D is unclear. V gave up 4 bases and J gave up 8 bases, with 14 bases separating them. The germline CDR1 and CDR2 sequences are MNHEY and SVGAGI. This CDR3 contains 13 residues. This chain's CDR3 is CASSSLSPSTQYF. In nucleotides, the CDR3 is TGTGCCAGCAGTTCACTAAGTCCGAGCACCCAGTACTTC.

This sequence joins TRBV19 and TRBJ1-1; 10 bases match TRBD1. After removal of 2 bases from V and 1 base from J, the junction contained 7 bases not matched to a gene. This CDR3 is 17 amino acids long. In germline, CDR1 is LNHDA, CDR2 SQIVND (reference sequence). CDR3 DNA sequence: TGTGCCAGTAGTATATGGGGACAGGGGAAAAAGAACACTGAAGCTTTCTTT. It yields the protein CASSIWGQGKKNTEAFF.

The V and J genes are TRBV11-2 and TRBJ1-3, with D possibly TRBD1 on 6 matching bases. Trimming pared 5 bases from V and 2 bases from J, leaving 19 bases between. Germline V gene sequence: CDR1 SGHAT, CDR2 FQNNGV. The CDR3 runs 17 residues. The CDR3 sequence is CASSPGGQLLTGNTIYF. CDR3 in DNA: TGTGCCAGCAGCCCCGGGGGGCAGCTTTTAACTGGAAACACCATATATTTT.

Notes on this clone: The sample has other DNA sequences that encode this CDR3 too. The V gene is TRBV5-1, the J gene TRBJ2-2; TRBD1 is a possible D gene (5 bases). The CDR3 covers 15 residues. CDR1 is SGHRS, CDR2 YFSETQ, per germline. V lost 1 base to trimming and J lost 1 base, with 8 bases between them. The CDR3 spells CASSLSGQNTGELFF. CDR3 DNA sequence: TGCGCCAGCAGCTTGTCAGGACAGAACACCGGGGAGCTGTTTTTT.

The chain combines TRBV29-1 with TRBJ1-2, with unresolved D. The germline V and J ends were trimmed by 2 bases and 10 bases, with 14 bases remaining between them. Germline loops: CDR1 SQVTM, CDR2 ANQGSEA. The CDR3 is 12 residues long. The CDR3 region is CSVESGGLAYTF. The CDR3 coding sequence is TGCAGCGTTGAAAGTGGAGGGTTGGCCTACACCTTC.

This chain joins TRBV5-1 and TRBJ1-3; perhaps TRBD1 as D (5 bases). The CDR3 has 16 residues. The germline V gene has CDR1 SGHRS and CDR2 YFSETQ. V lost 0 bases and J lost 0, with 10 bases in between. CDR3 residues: CASSLAVQGSGNTIYF. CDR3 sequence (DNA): TGCGCCAGCAGCTTGGCCGTGCAGGGCTCTGGAAACACCATATATTTT.

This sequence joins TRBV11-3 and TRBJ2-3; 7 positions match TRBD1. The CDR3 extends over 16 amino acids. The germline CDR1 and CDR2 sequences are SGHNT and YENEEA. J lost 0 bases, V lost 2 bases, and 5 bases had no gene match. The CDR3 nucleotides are TGTGCCAGCAGCTTACGAACAGGGGCGAGCACAGATACGCAGTATTTT. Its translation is CASSLRTGASTDTQYF.

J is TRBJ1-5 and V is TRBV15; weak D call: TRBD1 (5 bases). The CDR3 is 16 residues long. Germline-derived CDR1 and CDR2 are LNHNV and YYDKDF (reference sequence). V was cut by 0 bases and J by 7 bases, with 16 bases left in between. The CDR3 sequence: CATSRESTPAGQPQHF. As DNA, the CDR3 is TGTGCCACCAGCAGAGAGTCGACGCCGGCAGGGCAGCCCCAGCATTTT.